These 23 T cell receptor beta chains originate from one sample sequenced in a study of blood T cell repertoires in COVID-19. This table comes from immunoSEQ multiplex PCR, and its TCRdb copy is limited to in-frame clones, with some not included. The sample lists under 90,000 clones, 80% seen once, with 12% in the top ten. The specimen was peripheral blood. The origin of the receptors is a human donor in a cohort sampled during active COVID-19.

The V and J genes are TRBV7-3 and TRBJ2-1; 8 positions match TRBD2. The CDR3 totals 15 residues. Germline CDR1 SGHTA, CDR2 FQGTGA. After removal of 2 bases from V and 5 bases from J, the junction contained 5 bases not matched to a gene. CDR3 region: CASSLVSAGDNEQFF. In nucleotides, the CDR3 is TGTGCCAGCAGCTTAGTATCAGCGGGGGACAATGAGCAGTTCTTC.

This clone was seen once. The chain joins TRBV4-1 to TRBJ2-3; 15 bases fit TRBD2. The ends lost 5 bases at V and 7 bases at J; junction bases unmatched: 7. Germline V gene sequence: CDR1 MGHRA, CDR2 YSYEKL. CDR3 length equals 16 residues. The CDR3 DNA follows: TGCGCCAGCAGCGGAGGACTAGCGGGGGGGCTGAATACGCAGTATTTT. This sequence encodes CASSGGLAGGLNTQYF.

The gene calls are TRBV3-1 (or the pseudogene TRBV3-2) and TRBJ1-3; the match to TRBD1 covers 8 bases. This CDR3 comprises 16 residues. Germline-derived CDR1 and CDR2 are LGHDT and YNNKEL (reference sequence). J gave up 7 bases and V 0 bases, and 8 bases lay outside the gene matches. The CDR3 is CASSQDGDRGRNTIYF. DNA for the CDR3: TGTGCCAGCAGCCAAGATGGAGACAGGGGAAGGAACACCATATATTTT.

This chain uses TRBV7-2 with TRBJ1-2; D perhaps matches TRBD1 (5 bases). This CDR3 region has 14 residues. Germline CDR1 reads SGHTA; CDR2 reads FQGNSA. Trimming took 5 bases from V and 8 from J, leaving 18 bases between them. CDR3 amino acids: CASSPGRARDGYTF. CDR3 nucleotide sequence: TGTGCCAGCAGCCCCGGCAGGGCGCGAGACGGCTACACCTTC.

The J gene is TRBJ1-3, the V gene TRBV10-3; 7 nucleotides line up with TRBD1. The V and J ends lost 3 bases and 0 bases, in that order; junction bases with no gene match: 5. The CDR3 spans 16 residues. Germline V gives CDR1 ENHRY, CDR2 SYGVKD. CDR3 DNA: TGTGCCATCAGTGACCAGGGACAGAGCTCTGGAAACACCATATATTTT. This codes for CAISDQGQSSGNTIYF.

This clone was counted a few times. The gene calls are TRBV6-5 and TRBJ1-2; D uncertain. Deletions cut 8 bases from V and 13 bases from J, with 14 bases between. This CDR3 comprises 10 residues. Looked up from germline, CDR1 is MNHEY and CDR2 is SVGAGI. CDR3 nucleotide sequence: TGTGCCAGCGGTAAAACATTCTCCACCTTC. Protein sequence: CASGKTFSTF.

The genes are TRBV6-1 and TRBJ2-6, with unresolved D. V was pared by 2 bases and J by 0 bases, with 14 bases between. This CDR3 is 18 amino acids long. In germline, CDR1 is MNHNS, CDR2 SASEGT. CDR3: CASSETYPPTSGANVLTF. The DNA of the CDR3 is TGTGCCAGCAGTGAAACCTACCCACCCACCTCTGGGGCCAACGTCCTGACTTTC.

This rearrangement joins TRBV5-6 to TRBJ2-2, with unresolved D. CDR1 SGHDT and CDR2 YYEEEE come from the germline V gene. V was shortened by 1 base and J by 1 base, with 5 bases between the two germline ends. CDR3 length: 14 amino acids. CDR3 loop: CASSLSGNTGELFF. The CDR3 coding sequence is TGTGCCAGCAGCTTGTCCGGGAACACCGGGGAGCTGTTTTTT.

The rearrangement joins TRBV9 to TRBJ2-7, with D uncertain. Germline CDR1 reads SGDLS; CDR2 reads YYNGEE. The CDR3 contains 13 residues. V lost 0 bases and J 6 bases, leaving 10 bases between the germline ends. The CDR3 bases are TGTGCCAGCAGCGTAGATCTAGTAAGCGAGCAGTACGTC. Translation gives CASSVDLVSEQYV.

J is TRBJ2-1 and V is TRBV14; weak D call: TRBD1 (6 bases). V lost 1 base and J lost 7, with 17 bases in between. This CDR3 spans 16 amino acids. Looked up from germline, CDR1 is SGHDN and CDR2 is FVKESK. As DNA, the CDR3 is TGTGCCAGCAGCCAAGGGGGTTCCGGGACACAAAATGAGCAGTTCTTC. Its translation is CASSQGGSGTQNEQFF.

The V gene is TRBV7-2, the J gene TRBJ2-1; D might be TRBD1 (6 bases). The CDR3 contains 15 residues. Germline lookup yields CDR1 SGHTA and CDR2 FQGNSA. V lost 0 bases to trimming and J lost 10 bases, with 16 bases between them. The CDR3 here is CASSLAPGRGGEQFF. The CDR3 DNA sequence: TGTGCCAGCAGCTTAGCACCCGGCAGGGGCGGAGAGCAGTTCTTC.

This clone was detected only once. The chain carries TRBV5-6 and TRBJ1-2; 9 bases are a match to TRBD1. The V segment lost 4 bases and the J segment 8 bases; nucleotides outside the gene matches: 3. This CDR3 has 12 residues. Per germline, CDR1 SGHDT and CDR2 YYEEEE. This CDR3 reads CASSETGGGYTF. In DNA, the CDR3 is TGTGCCAGCAGCGAGACAGGGGGAGGCTACACCTTC. Based on the CDR3 plus reference TRBV5-6 and TRBJ1-2, the full variable domain is DAGVTQSPTHLIKTRGQQVTLRCSPKSGHDTVSWYQQALGQGPQFIFQYYEEEERQRGNFPDRFSGHQFPNYSSELNVNALLLGDSALYLCASSETGGGYTFGSGTRLTVV.

V is TRBV7-2 and J is TRBJ1-1; possibly TRBD1 for D (6 bases). Trimming pared 5 bases from V and 6 bases from J, leaving 13 bases between. This CDR3 spans 13 amino acids. Germline CDR1 and CDR2: SGHTA and FQGNSA. The CDR3, as DNA: TGTGCCAGCAGCCATTCTCAGGGGCCTGAAGCTTTCTTT. This translates into CASSHSQGPEAFF.

The V call is TRBV5-1, the J call TRBJ2-2; TRBD1 matches 12 bases. J lost 7 bases, V lost 5 bases, and 12 bases had no gene match. Germline-derived CDR1 and CDR2 are SGHRS and YFSETQ. This CDR3 is 17 amino acids long. CDR3 in amino acids: CASSYGTGGAGGGELFF. For the CDR3, the DNA is TGCGCCAGCAGTTACGGGACAGGGGGCGCCGGTGGCGGGGAGCTGTTTTTT.

The chain couples TRBV7-2 to TRBJ1-3; D is unresolved. The CDR3 loop spans 13 amino acids. From germline, CDR1 is SGHTA and CDR2 FQGNSA. V was pared by 3 bases and J by 3 bases, with 6 bases between. The CDR3 reads CASSFAGGNTIYF. In DNA form, the CDR3 reads TGTGCCAGCAGCTTCGCAGGTGGAAACACCATATATTTT.

There are a few counts of this clone. CDR3 bases: TGTGCCTGGGAAACTACAGGGCGGACTGAAGCTTTCTTT. This gives the protein CAWETTGRTEAFF. The V call is TRBV30, the J call TRBJ1-1; D perhaps matches TRBD1 (6 bases). This CDR3 spans 13 amino acids. The germline gives CDR1 GTSNPN, CDR2 SVGIG (reference sequence). Trimming stripped 5 bases from V and 5 bases from J, with 15 bases between. The full variable domain, its missing parts supplied by reference TRBV30 and TRBJ1-1, is SQTIHQWPATLVQPVGSPLSLECTVEGTSNPNLYWYRQAAGRGLQLLFYSVGIGQISSEVPQNLSASRPQDRQFILSSKKLLLSDSGFYLCAWETTGRTEAFFGQGTRLTVV.

This rearrangement joins TRBV16 to TRBJ1-2; D is ambiguous. CDR3 length equals 14 residues. Germline V CDR1 and CDR2: KGHSY, FQNENV. Trimming stripped 6 bases from V and 6 bases from J, with 17 bases between. CDR3 protein: CASSPFHGVHGYTF. DNA for the CDR3: TGTGCCAGCAGTCCTTTTCACGGGGTACATGGCTACACCTTC.

The J gene is TRBJ2-6, the V gene TRBV5-4; TRBD2 might be the D (5 bases). V was shortened by 4 bases and J by 1 base, with 15 bases between the two germline ends. Germline V gives CDR1 SGHNT, CDR2 YYREEE (reference sequence). The CDR3 covers 17 residues. DNA for the CDR3: TGTGCCAGCAGCGGCCCAACTAGGCCGTCTGGGGCCAACGTCCTGACTTTC. It specifies CASSGPTRPSGANVLTF.

This rearrangement joins TRBV5-1 to TRBJ2-7, with 11 positions matching TRBD1. J was trimmed by 4 bases and V by 4 bases; bases with no gene match: 10. The length of the CDR3 is 16 residues. Germline values: CDR1 SGHRS, CDR2 YFSETQ. In DNA, the CDR3 is TGCGCCAGCAGCCCCCGGGACAGGGGGGGTCGGTACGAGCAGTACTTC. This gives the protein CASSPRDRGGRYEQYF.

The rearrangement uses TRBV19 and TRBJ2-5; TRBD1 matches at 7 bases. V was clipped by 4 bases and J by 4 bases; unmatched bases: 3. CDR1 and CDR2 (germline): LNHDA, SQIVND (reference sequence). The length of the CDR3 is 13 residues. Here the CDR3 DNA reads TGTGCCAGTAGTAAGAGGGGGCGAGAGACCCAGTACTTC. Its translation: CASSKRGRETQYF.

This chain joins TRBV5-1 and TRBJ2-6; D is uncertain. V was pared by 0 bases and J by 0 bases, with 7 bases between. CDR1 and CDR2 from the germline V gene are SGHRS and YFSETQ. This CDR3 spans 16 amino acids. The CDR3 loop is CASSLVAGSGANVLTF. The CDR3 DNA is TGCGCCAGCAGCTTGGTTGCCGGCTCTGGGGCCAACGTCCTGACTTTC.

This chain connects TRBV4-3 to TRBJ2-3; no firm D call. CDR1 LGHNA and CDR2 YSLEER come from the germline V gene. Trimming cost V 1 base and J 1 base, with 9 bases left between them. This CDR3 has 15 amino acids. The CDR3 loop is CASSQGPTRTDTQYF. The CDR3 bases are TGCGCCAGCAGCCAAGGCCCGACTCGCACAGATACGCAGTATTTT.

The chain has TRBV20-1 and TRBJ2-1, with unresolved D. Trimming removed 2 bases at V and 12 bases at J, with 11 bases between. The CDR3 runs 11 residues. Germline V gene data show CDR1 as DFQATT and CDR2 as SNEGSKA (reference sequence). The CDR3: CSARLGFWQFF. CDR3 in DNA: TGCAGTGCTAGACTGGGCTTCTGGCAGTTCTTC.